This T cell receptor beta chain originates from a study of T-cell memory formation after mild COVID-19. Background on the study: Across donors, TCR clusters were largely donor specific.

As for this clonotype: As yet, its antigen is unknown.

The CDR3 covers 16 residues. Germline values: CDR1 MNHNY, CDR2 SVGAGI (reference sequence). J gave up 0 bases and V 7 bases, and 9 bases lay outside the gene matches. Study results and caveats: CD4+ bias marked clones expanding day 15 to 37, unlike balanced contracting clones. Contracting CD4+ clones lay largely in CM and EM, with CD8+ ones residing in EMRA.

It was 5'RACE with constant-segment primers that produced the TCR alpha and TCR beta cDNA libraries, which carried sample barcodes and UMIs. TCRdb itself ran the 5' RACE reads through MiXCR, one entry per CDR3 protein. The sample carries approximately 60,000 distinct CDR3 sequences, more than 8% recorded once. Source material: PBMCs or a T cell subset sorted from them (not recorded which). The chain couples TRBV6-6 to TRBJ2-1; 7 bases are a match to TRBD1. This TCR derives from a man between 18 and 29 years old who had mild COVID-19 (a few samples of this study predate the infection). Cell type and time point are not known. CDR3 nucleotides: TGTGCCAGCATCCTAAGGGGGACAGACTCCTACAATGAGCAGTTCTTC. Its protein product is CASILRGTDSYNEQFF.